This T cell receptor (beta chain) is drawn from a study of cytomegalovirus exposure and HLA in healthy donors. The study, taken as a whole, reports: A later analysis linked a missense variant in DCLRE1C to the trimming of TCR beta V and J genes.

Primers included in the PCR were 60 Vbeta and 13 Jbeta primers. The method was immunoSEQ multiplex PCR; TCRdb's version includes in-frame clones alone and lacks a portion of them. In the table there are more than 130,000 clones, 77% of which are singletons. Of note for this clone: Its antigen is unknown.

This CDR3 contains 15 residues. Germline lookup yields CDR1 MNHNS and CDR2 SASEGT. With 1 base removed from V and 6 bases from J, the gap between germline ends came to 12 bases. The chain uses TRBV6-1 and TRBJ2-2; maybe TRBD2 (5 bases). The material sequenced was PBMCs. The origin of this receptor is a woman aged 45-59 years in good health and CMV-seronegative. This CDR3 reads CASSEGSGVAGELFF. In nucleotides, the CDR3 is TGTGCCAGCAGTGAAGGGTCCGGGGTCGCCGGGGAGCTGTTTTTT.